This T cell receptor (beta chain) originates from a study of cytomegalovirus exposure and HLA in healthy donors. TCRdb's copy holds only in-frame clones and misses some; the assay was immunoSEQ multiplex PCR. The sample has 99,000 or so clones, 86% seen once. This clone appeared a few times. The V end was cut by 6 bases, the J end by 8 bases, with 19 bases between. The CDR3 runs to 14 residues. The germline V gene encodes CDR1 SNHLY and CDR2 FYNNEI. The sample consisted of PBMCs. The TCR comes from a woman aged 18-30 years in good health and CMV-seropositive. The rearrangement uses TRBV2 and TRBJ1-1; D uncertain. The CDR3 coding sequence is TGTGCCAGCAGGGGTTTCTTATTGTCAGCGGAAGCTTTCTTT. It translates to CASRGFLLSAEAFF.